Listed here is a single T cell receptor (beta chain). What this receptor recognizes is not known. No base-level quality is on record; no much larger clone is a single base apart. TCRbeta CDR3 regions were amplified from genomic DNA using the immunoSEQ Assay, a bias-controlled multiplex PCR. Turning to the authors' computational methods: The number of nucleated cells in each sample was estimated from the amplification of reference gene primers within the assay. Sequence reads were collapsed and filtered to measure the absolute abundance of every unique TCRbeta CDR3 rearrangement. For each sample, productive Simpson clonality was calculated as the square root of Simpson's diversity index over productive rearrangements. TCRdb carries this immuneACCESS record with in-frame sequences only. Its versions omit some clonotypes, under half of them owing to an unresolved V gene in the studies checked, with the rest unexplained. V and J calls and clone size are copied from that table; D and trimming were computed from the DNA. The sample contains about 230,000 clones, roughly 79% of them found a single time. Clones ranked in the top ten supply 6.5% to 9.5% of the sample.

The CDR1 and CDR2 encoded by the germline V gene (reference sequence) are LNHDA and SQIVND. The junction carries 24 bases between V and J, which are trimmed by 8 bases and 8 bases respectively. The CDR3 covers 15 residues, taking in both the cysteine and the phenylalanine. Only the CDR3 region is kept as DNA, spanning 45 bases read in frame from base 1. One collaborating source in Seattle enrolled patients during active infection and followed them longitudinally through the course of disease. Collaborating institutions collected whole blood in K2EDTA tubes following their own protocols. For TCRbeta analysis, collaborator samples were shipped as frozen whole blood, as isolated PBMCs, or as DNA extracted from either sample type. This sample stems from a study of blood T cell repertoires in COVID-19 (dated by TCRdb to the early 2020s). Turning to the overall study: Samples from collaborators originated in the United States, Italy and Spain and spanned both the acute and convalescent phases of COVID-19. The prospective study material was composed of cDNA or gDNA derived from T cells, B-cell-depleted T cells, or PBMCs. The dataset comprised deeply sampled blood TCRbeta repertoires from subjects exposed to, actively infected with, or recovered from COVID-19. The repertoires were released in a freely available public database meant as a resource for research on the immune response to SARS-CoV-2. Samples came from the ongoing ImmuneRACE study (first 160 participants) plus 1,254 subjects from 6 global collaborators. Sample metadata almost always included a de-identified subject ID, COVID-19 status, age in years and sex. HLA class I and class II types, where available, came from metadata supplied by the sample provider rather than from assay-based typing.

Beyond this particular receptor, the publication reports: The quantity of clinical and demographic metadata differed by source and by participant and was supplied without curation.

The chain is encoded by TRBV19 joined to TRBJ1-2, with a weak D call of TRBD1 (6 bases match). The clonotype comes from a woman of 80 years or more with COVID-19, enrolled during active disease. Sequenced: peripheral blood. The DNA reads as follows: TGTGCCAGTGCCCGATCCGACAGGCGTTTTCGGGGCTACACCTTC. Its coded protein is CASARSDRRFRGYTF.